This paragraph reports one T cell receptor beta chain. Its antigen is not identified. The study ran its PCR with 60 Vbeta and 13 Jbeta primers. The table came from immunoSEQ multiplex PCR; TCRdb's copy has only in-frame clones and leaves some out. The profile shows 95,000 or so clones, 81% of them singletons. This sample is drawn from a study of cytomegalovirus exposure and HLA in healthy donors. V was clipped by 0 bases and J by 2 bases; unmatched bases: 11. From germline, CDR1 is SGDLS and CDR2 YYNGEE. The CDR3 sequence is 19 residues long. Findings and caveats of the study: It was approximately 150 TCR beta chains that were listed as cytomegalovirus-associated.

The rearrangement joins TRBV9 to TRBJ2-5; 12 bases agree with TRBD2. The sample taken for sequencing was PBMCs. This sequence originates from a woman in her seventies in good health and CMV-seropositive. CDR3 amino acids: CASSVGSGGTSGLQETQYF. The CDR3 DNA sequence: TGTGCCAGCAGCGTAGGGTCTGGGGGGACTAGCGGGTTGCAAGAGACCCAGTACTTC.